The present TCR beta chain was sequenced within a study of blood T cell repertoires in COVID-19. Background on the study: Italy, Spain and the United States were the sources of the convalescent and acute COVID-19 samples. T cells, B-cell-depleted T cells, or PBMCs provided the cDNA or gDNA that served as material.

In the original workflow: By means of reference gene primer amplification, nucleated cell counts were estimated. TCRdb keeps only in-frame clones here, not all; method: immunoSEQ multiplex PCR. D and trimming were read from the DNA, whereas the V and J calls and clone size are those reported in that table. The sample yields about 62,000 clones, around nine tenths seen once. Germline-derived CDR1 and CDR2 are LNHDA and SQIVND (reference sequence). V shed 8 bases, J shed 0 bases, and the junction held 4 bases outside the gene matches. The CDR3 is 13 residues long. The chain carries TRBV19 and TRBJ2-7, with 7 positions matching TRBD1. Input material: peripheral blood. This TCR was recovered from a man between 65 and 85 years old with acute or convalescent COVID-19. CDR3 protein: CASSQGSSYEQYF. As DNA, the CDR3 is TGTGCCAGTTCACAGGGGTCCTCCTACGAGCAGTACTTC.